This T cell receptor beta chain was captured in a study of metastatic and nonmetastatic thyroid tumors. Turning to the study itself: Malignant thyroid and benign thyroid patients provided blood and tumor or nodule tissue whose repertoires were compared. Study-level results: As reported, TCR beta diversity in blood and tumor was significantly higher in malignant thyroid tumors than in benign nodules.

Every patient was untreated before thyroid surgery. There are many counts of this clone. Its antigen is unknown. Mismatch with germline at one junction end may stem from a read error. In the original workflow: A classifier of distant metastasis in papillary thyroid cancer was built from CDR3 differences (across clinicopathological groups). TCRdb re-called clones via MiXCR from the PCR reads. Here the V and J calls rest on TCRdb's processing, not on the authors' analysis. The sample lists 84,000 or so clones, less than 10% seen once, with more than 8% in the top ten. Looked up from germline, CDR1 is MNHNS and CDR2 is SASEGT. This CDR3 has 16 residues.

Input material: blood. The gene calls are TRBV6-1 and TRBJ2-7, with 8 bases aligning to TRBD1. The TCR sequence derives from a female donor with papillary thyroid cancer or a benign thyroid nodule (not recorded which). Some clones in this sample may be carry-over from other donors' samples. The CDR3: CASTDTRDRSSYEQCF. CDR3 nucleotide sequence: TGTGCCAGCACCGATACCCGGGACAGGAGCTCCTACGAGCAGTGCTTC.